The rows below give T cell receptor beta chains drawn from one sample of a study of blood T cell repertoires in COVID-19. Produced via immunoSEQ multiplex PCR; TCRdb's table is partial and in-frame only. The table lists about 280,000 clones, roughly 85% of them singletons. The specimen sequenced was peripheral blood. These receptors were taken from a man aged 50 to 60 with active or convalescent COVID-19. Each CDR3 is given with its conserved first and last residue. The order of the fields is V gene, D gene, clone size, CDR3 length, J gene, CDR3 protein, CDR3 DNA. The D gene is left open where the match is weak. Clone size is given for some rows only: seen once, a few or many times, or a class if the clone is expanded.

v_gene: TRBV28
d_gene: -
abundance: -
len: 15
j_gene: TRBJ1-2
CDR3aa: CASSRELQGNYGYTF
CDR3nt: TGTGCCAGCAGCAGAGAATTACAGGGTAACTATGGCTACACCTTC

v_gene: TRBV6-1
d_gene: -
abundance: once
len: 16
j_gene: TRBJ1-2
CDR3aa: CASSGVPGQDNYGYTF
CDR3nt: TGTGCCAGCAGTGGGGTCCCAGGGCAGGACAACTATGGCTACACCTTC

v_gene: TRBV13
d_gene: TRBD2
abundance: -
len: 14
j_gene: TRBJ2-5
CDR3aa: CASQTSGSRETQYF
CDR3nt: TGTGCCAGCCAAACTAGCGGGAGCAGAGAGACCCAGTACTTC

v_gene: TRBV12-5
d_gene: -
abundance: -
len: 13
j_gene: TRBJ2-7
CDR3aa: CASGLSQGYEQYF
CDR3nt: TGTGCTAGTGGTTTGTCCCAGGGTTACGAGCAGTACTTC

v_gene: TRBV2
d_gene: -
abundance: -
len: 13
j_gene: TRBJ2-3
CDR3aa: CASSEGQTDTQYF
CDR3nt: TGTGCCAGCAGTGAAGGACAAACAGATACGCAGTATTTT

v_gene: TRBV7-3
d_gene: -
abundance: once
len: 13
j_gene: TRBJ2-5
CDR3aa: CASSLGGWETQYF
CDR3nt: TGTGCCAGCAGCTTAGGAGGTTGGGAGACCCAGTACTTC

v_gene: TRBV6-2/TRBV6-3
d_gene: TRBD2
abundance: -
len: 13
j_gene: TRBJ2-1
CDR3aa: CASSWTSTSEQFF
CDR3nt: TGTGCCAGCAGTTGGACTAGCACCTCTGAGCAGTTCTTC

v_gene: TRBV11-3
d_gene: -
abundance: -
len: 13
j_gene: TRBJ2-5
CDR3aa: CASSLGAWETQYF
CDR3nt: TGTGCCAGCAGCTTAGGGGCATGGGAGACCCAGTACTTC

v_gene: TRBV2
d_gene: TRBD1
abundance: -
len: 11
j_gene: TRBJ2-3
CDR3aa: CASSDRDGAPF
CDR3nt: TGTGCCAGCAGCGACAGGGACGGGGCCCCTTTT

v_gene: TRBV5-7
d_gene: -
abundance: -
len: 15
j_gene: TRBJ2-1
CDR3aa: CASGLRGLKNNEQFF
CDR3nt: TGTGCCAGCGGCCTCCGTGGGCTCAAGAACAATGAGCAGTTCTTC

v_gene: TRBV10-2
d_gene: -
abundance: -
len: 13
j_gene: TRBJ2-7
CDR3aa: CASSELAHYEQYF
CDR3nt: TGCGCCAGCAGTGAGTTGGCCCATTACGAGCAGTACTTC

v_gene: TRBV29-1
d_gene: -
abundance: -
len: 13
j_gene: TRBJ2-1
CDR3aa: CSQIGGSYNEQFF
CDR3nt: TGCAGCCAGATTGGGGGGTCCTACAATGAGCAGTTCTTC

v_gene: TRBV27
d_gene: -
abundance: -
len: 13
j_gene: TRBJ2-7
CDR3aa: CASSLDSSYEQYF
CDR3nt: TGTGCCAGCAGTTTGGACAGCTCCTACGAGCAGTACTTC

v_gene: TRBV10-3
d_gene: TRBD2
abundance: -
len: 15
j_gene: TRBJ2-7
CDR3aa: CAISEGLAAGYEQYF
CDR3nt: TGTGCCATCAGTGAGGGTCTAGCGGCCGGCTACGAGCAGTACTTC

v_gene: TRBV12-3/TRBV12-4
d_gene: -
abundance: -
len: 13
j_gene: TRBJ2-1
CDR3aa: CASSSPGINEQFF
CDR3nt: TGTGCCAGCAGTTCCCCCGGGATCAATGAGCAGTTCTTC

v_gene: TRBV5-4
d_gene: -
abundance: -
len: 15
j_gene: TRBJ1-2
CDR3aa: CASSAGVRGNYGYTF
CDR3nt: TGTGCCAGCAGCGCTGGTGTCCGGGGAAACTATGGCTACACCTTC

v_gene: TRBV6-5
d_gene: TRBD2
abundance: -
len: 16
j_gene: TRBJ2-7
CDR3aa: CASSYSSGRASYEQYF
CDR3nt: TGTGCCAGCAGTTACTCCAGCGGGAGGGCCTCCTACGAGCAGTACTTC

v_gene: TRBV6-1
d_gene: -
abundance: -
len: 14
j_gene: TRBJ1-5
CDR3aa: CASSDLYGNQPQHF
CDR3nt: TGTGCCAGCAGTGACCTCTACGGCAATCAGCCCCAGCATTTT

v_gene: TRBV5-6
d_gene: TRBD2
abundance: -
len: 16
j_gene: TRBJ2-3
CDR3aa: CASSLWLAGDSDTQYF
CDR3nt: TGTGCCAGCAGCTTGTGGCTAGCGGGAGATTCAGATACGCAGTATTTT

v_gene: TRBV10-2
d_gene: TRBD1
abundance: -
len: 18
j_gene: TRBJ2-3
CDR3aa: CASSAPGGGQGYTDTQYF
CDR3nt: TGCGCCAGCAGTGCACCTGGGGGGGGACAGGGGTACACAGATACGCAGTATTTT

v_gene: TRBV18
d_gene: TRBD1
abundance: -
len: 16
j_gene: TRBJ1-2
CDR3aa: CASSPRTGEGWYGYTF
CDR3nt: TGTGCCAGCTCACCCCGGACAGGGGAAGGATGGTATGGCTACACCTTC

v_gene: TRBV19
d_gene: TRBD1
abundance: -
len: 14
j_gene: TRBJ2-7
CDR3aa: CASSTDRVVYEQYF
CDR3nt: TGTGCCAGTAGTACCGACAGGGTGGTCTACGAGCAGTACTTC

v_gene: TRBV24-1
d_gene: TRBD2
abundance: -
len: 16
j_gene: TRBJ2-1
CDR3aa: CATSDWGLADNNEQFF
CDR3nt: TGTGCCACCAGTGATTGGGGACTAGCGGACAACAATGAGCAGTTCTTC

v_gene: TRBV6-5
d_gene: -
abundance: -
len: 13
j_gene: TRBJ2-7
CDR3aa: CAIHPDSSYEQYF
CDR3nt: TGTGCCATCCACCCCGACAGTTCCTACGAGCAGTACTTC

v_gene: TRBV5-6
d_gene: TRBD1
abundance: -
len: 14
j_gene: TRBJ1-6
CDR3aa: CASSQGQGGSPLHF
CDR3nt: TGTGCCAGCAGCCAGGGACAGGGGGGTTCACCCCTCCACTTT

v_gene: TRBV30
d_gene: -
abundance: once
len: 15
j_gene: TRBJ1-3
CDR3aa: CAWAAGATSGNTIYF
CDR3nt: TGTGCCTGGGCTGCGGGGGCGACCTCTGGAAACACCATATATTTT

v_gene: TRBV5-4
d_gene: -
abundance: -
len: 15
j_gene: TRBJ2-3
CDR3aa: CASTHEADPRNTQYF
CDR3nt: TGTGCCAGCACTCACGAAGCGGACCCCAGGAATACGCAGTATTTT

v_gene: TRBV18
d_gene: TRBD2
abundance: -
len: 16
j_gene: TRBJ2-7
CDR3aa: CASSTQGLAGVGEQYF
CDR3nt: TGTGCCAGCTCAACTCAGGGACTAGCGGGAGTTGGCGAGCAGTACTTC

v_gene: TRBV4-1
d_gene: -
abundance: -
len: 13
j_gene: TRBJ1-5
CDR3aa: CASSQVEGIGQHF
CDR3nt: TGCGCCAGCAGCCAAGTTGAGGGCATAGGCCAGCATTTT

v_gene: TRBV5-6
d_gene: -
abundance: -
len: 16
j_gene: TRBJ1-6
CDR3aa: CASSAGNWRDNSPLHF
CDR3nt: TGTGCCAGCAGCGCCGGAAATTGGCGGGATAATTCACCCCTCCACTTT

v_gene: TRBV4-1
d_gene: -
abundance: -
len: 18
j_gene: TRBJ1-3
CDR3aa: CASRLGGGQKRTGNTIYF
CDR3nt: TGCGCCAGCAGACTAGGAGGAGGACAGAAAAGAACTGGAAACACCATATATTTT

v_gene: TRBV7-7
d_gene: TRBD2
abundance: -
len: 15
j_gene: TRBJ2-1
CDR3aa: CASSVVRAGLAEQFF
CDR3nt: TGTGCTAGCAGCGTCGTCCGAGCGGGACTGGCTGAGCAGTTCTTC

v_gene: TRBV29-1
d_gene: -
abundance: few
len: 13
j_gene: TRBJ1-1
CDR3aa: CSVGETTNTEAFF
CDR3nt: TGCAGCGTTGGGGAGACCACGAACACTGAAGCTTTCTTT

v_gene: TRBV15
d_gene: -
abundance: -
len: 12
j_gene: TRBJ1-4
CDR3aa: CATSRDQERMFF
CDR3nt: TGTGCCACCAGCAGAGATCAGGAAAGGATGTTTTTT

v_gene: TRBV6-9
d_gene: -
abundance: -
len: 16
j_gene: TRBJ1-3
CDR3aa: CASSYHQGHSGNTIYF
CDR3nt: TGTGCCAGCAGTTATCACCAGGGGCACTCTGGAAACACCATATATTTT

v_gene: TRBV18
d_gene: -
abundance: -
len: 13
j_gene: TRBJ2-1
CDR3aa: CASSPSEGNEQFF
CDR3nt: TGTGCCAGCTCACCCTCGGAGGGGAATGAGCAGTTCTTC

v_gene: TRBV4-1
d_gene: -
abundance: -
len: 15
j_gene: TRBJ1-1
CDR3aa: CASSQPDRQNTEAFF
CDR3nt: TGCGCCAGCAGCCAACCTGACAGACAGAACACTGAAGCTTTCTTT

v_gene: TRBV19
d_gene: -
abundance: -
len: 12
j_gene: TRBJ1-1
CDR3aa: CASIVFPAEAFF
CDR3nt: TGTGCCAGTATTGTGTTCCCCGCTGAAGCTTTCTTT

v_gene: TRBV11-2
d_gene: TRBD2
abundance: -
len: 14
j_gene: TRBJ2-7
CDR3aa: CASSSGLGGNEQYF
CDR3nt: TGTGCCAGCAGCTCCGGACTAGGCGGAAACGAGCAGTACTTC

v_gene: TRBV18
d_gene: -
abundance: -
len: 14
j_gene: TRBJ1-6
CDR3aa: CASSPNGRGSPLHF
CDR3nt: TGTGCCAGCTCACCAAACGGCAGGGGCTCACCCCTCCACTTT

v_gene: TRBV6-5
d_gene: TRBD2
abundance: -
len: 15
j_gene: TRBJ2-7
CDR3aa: CASSYSPAGIYEQYF
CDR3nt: TGTGCCAGCAGTTACTCTCCAGCGGGGATCTACGAGCAGTACTTC

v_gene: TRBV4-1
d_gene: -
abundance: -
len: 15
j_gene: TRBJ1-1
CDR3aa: CASSQQGRGGTEAFF
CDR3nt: TGCGCCAGCAGCCAGCAGGGAAGGGGAGGCACTGAAGCTTTCTTT

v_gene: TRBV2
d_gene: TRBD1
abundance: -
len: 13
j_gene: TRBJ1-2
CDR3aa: CATGTGQLYGYTF
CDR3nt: TGTGCCACCGGGACAGGGCAACTTTATGGCTACACCTTC

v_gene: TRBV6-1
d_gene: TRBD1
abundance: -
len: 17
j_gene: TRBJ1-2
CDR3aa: CASRETGGADIPYGYTF
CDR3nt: TGTGCCAGCAGGGAAACAGGGGGCGCAGACATACCCTATGGCTACACCTTC

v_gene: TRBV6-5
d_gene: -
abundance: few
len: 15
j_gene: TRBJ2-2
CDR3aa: CASKEFSGNTGELFF
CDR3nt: TGTGCCAGCAAGGAGTTTAGCGGGAACACCGGGGAGCTGTTTTTT

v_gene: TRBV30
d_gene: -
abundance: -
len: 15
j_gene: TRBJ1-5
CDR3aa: CAWSVAGLSNQPQHF
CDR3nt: TGTGCCTGGAGTGTGGCAGGGCTGAGCAATCAGCCCCAGCATTTT